This T cell receptor (beta chain) appears in the sequencing data of a study of technical replicates of blood from a handful of donors. Using immunoSEQ multiplex PCR, the repertoire was profiled, and TCRdb retains in-frame clones only, with some absent. The sample yields about 64,000 clones, approximately 86% seen once. Germline V gene data show CDR1 as MGHRA and CDR2 as YSYEKL. Trimming took 1 base from V and 8 from J, leaving 14 bases between them. The CDR3 totals 14 residues. The chain couples TRBV4-1 to TRBJ1-2; TRBD1 is a possible D gene (5 bases). The receptor was isolated from a human donor in good health. Some clones in this sample may be carry-over from other donors' samples. Specimen: PBMCs. The CDR3 loop reads CASSQVEGLGGYTF. In nucleotides, the CDR3 is TGCGCCAGCAGCCAAGTGGAGGGGCTTGGGGGCTACACCTTC.